Following are 17 T cell receptor beta chains from one sample sequenced in a study of shared clonotypes between healthy human individuals. Here immunoSEQ multiplex PCR was the method, and the copy in TCRdb shows in-frame clones only, minus some. The repertoire holds around 2.1 million clones, with approximately 96% as singletons. Sample: naive CD4+ T cells sorted from blood. Noted subset: CD45RA+ positively selected. The source is a man between 18 and 35 years old in good health.

The V and J genes are TRBV30 and TRBJ2-5; a weak D match, TRBD2 (6 bases). CDR1 and CDR2 from the germline V gene are GTSNPN and SVGIG (reference sequence). The V end was cut by 4 bases, the J end by 4 bases, with 16 bases between. The CDR3 spans 14 residues. The CDR3 DNA follows: TGTGCCTGGAACAGACTAGTCCCGGGAGAGACCCAGTACTTC. Encoded protein: CAWNRLVPGETQYF.

CDR3 sequence (DNA): TGTGCCAGCAGCTTGCCGACCAGGGGGCAGACGAACACTGAAGCTTTCTTT. Its protein is CASSLPTRGQTNTEAFF. The rearrangement links TRBV5-4 to TRBJ1-1; 8 bases line up with TRBD1. The length of the CDR3 is 17 residues. V was clipped by 1 base and J by 1 base; unmatched bases: 9. The V gene's germline CDR1 is SGHNT and CDR2 YYREEE (reference sequence).

The CDR3 nucleotides read TGTGCCAGCAGTCCTGTGCAGGGCCGTTCTAGCTTGGCTAATGAAAAACTGTTTTTT. Translation: CASSPVQGRSSLANEKLFF. The genes are TRBV28 and TRBJ1-4, with D maybe TRBD1 (5 bases). V was shortened by 5 bases and J by 3 bases, with 25 bases between the two germline ends. The CDR3 length is 19 residues. CDR1 is MDHEN, CDR2 SYDVKM, per germline.

V gene TRBV5-1 combines with J gene TRBJ2-2; TRBD1 might be the D (5 bases). This CDR3 is built from 17 residues. Germline CDR1 reads SGHRS; CDR2 reads YFSETQ. The germline V and J ends were trimmed by 0 bases and 0 bases, with 12 bases remaining between them. The CDR3 bases are TGCGCCAGCAGCTTGGGACAGCTCGTAGCGAACACCGGGGAGCTGTTTTTT. Translated: CASSLGQLVANTGELFF.

The genes are TRBV28 and TRBJ1-1, with 7 bases matching TRBD1. CDR3 length: 15 amino acids. From germline, CDR1 is MDHEN and CDR2 SYDVKM. The J segment lost 1 base and the V segment lost 6 bases, leaving 8 bases of the junction unmatched. The CDR3 sequence: CASRKGGTANTEAFF. The CDR3 region has the DNA TGTGCCAGCAGAAAGGGGGGGACAGCGAACACTGAAGCTTTCTTT. The entire variable domain, with the rest obtained from reference TRBV28 and TRBJ1-1, is as follows: DVKVTQSSRYLVKRTGEKVFLECVQDMDHENMFWYRQDPGLGLRLIYFSYDVKMKEKGDIPEGYSVSREKKERFSLILESASTNQTSMYLCASRKGGTANTEAFFGQGTRLTVV.

The V gene is TRBV29-1, the J gene TRBJ2-3, with 13 bases aligning to TRBD2. V gave up 5 bases and J gave up 4 bases; unmatched junction bases: 3. The germline gives CDR1 SQVTM, CDR2 ANQGSEA. The CDR3 extends over 14 amino acids. Written as DNA, the CDR3 is TGCAGCGTTCAAACTAGCGGGGGGGCAGATACGCAGTATTTT. Residues: CSVQTSGGADTQYF.

CDR3 amino acids: CAWSVRTVGYEQYF. CDR3 DNA sequence: TGTGCCTGGAGTGTACGGACCGTCGGTTACGAGCAGTACTTC. The chain carries TRBV30 and TRBJ2-7; no clear D. From germline, CDR1 is GTSNPN and CDR2 SVGIG (reference sequence). The CDR3 is made up of 14 amino acids. The V end lost 0 bases, the J end lost 4 bases, and 13 bases lay between the germline ends.

The V and J genes are TRBV18 and TRBJ2-7; 16 bases are shared with TRBD2. This CDR3 region has 19 residues. Germline CDR1 and CDR2: KGHSH and LQKENI. Trimming removed 2 bases from V and 0 bases from J; junction bases left unmatched: 7. The CDR3 region has the DNA TGTGCCAGCTCACCATCGGGACTAGCGGGAGGGTACTACTCCTACGAGCAGTACTTC. It is translated as CASSPSGLAGGYYSYEQYF.

The table lists this clone with a count of one. This chain links TRBV6-5 with TRBJ2-7; 10 bases are shared with TRBD1. The V gene's germline CDR1 is MNHEY and CDR2 SVGAGI. Trimming cost V 6 bases and J 4 bases; bases outside gene matches: 9. The CDR3 sequence is 15 residues long. The CDR3 coding sequence is TGTGCCAGCAGCCTATCCGGGACAGGGGTTTACGAGCAGTACTTC. Residues: CASSLSGTGVYEQYF.

There are a few counts of this clone. The sample holds other DNA sequences that translate to the same CDR3. V gene TRBV6-5 combines with J gene TRBJ2-2; TRBD1 aligns across 10 bases. Germline V gene lookup returns CDR1 MNHEY and CDR2 SVGAGI. The CDR3 length is 16 residues. V was pared by 2 bases and J by 0 bases, with 0 bases of the junction left unmatched. The CDR3 region has the DNA TGTGCCAGCAGTTACGGACAGGGGGCGAACACCGGGGAGCTGTTTTTT. It encodes CASSYGQGANTGELFF.

The chain employs TRBV5-8 and TRBJ2-5; D is undetermined. Trimming removed 5 bases at V and 3 bases at J, with 8 bases between. The CDR3 has 12 residues. Germline V gene sequence: CDR1 SGHTS, CDR2 YDEGEE. The CDR3 sequence is CASSTAEETQYF. CDR3 DNA: TGTGCCAGCAGTACAGCAGAAGAGACCCAGTACTTC.

This sequence joins TRBV19 and TRBJ1-2, with D uncertain. The CDR3 is 13 residues long. Trimming stripped 6 bases from V and 8 bases from J, with 16 bases between. Germline values: CDR1 LNHDA, CDR2 SQIVND (reference sequence). CDR3 protein: CASRVINGVGYTF. The DNA for the CDR3 is TGTGCCAGTAGGGTGATAAATGGAGTGGGCTACACCTTC.

Only one count was recorded for this clone. V and J are TRBV10-2 and TRBJ2-1, with D tentatively TRBD1 or TRBD2 (5 bases each). Deletions cut 3 bases from V and 2 bases from J, with 14 bases between. Germline V gene data show CDR1 as WSHSY and CDR2 as SAAADI. The CDR3 totals 16 residues. The CDR3 coding sequence is TGCGCCAGCAGTGATCCACCCAGGGACCCCTACAATGAGCAGTTCTTC. It encodes CASSDPPRDPYNEQFF.

The chain carries TRBV7-2 and TRBJ2-7; 15 nucleotides agree with TRBD2. Germline-derived CDR1 and CDR2 are SGHTA and FQGNSA. With V trimmed by 5 bases and J by 5 bases, 4 bases remained unmatched. The CDR3 consists of 15 residues. The CDR3 is CASSVGLAGGNEQYF. For the CDR3, the DNA is TGTGCCAGCAGCGTGGGACTAGCGGGAGGTAACGAGCAGTACTTC.

A single count supports this clone. The rearrangement links TRBV5-4 to TRBJ1-1; D not certain. The germline gives CDR1 SGHNT, CDR2 YYREEE (reference sequence). V was cut by 0 bases and J by 11 bases, with 17 bases left in between. CDR3 length: 14 residues. This CDR3 reads CASSLASQAFGAFF. The CDR3 DNA reads as TGTGCCAGCAGCTTGGCTAGTCAGGCCTTCGGGGCTTTCTTT.

The chain uses TRBV10-3 and TRBJ2-1, with TRBD2 matching 8 bases. CDR3 length: 14 residues. V was clipped by 2 bases and J by 3 bases; unmatched bases: 0. Germline CDR1 and CDR2: ENHRY and SYGVKD. CDR3 coding DNA: TGTGCCATCAGTGAGCGGGGGGGCTACAATGAGCAGTTCTTC. As protein: CAISERGGYNEQFF.

The chain recombines TRBV10-3 with TRBJ1-3, with D unresolved. Germline V CDR1 and CDR2: ENHRY, SYGVKD. CDR3 length: 15 amino acids. The CDR3 reads CATIKEGKSGNTIYF. The CDR3 DNA is TGTGCAACTATTAAGGAAGGAAAGTCAGGAAACACCATATATTTT.